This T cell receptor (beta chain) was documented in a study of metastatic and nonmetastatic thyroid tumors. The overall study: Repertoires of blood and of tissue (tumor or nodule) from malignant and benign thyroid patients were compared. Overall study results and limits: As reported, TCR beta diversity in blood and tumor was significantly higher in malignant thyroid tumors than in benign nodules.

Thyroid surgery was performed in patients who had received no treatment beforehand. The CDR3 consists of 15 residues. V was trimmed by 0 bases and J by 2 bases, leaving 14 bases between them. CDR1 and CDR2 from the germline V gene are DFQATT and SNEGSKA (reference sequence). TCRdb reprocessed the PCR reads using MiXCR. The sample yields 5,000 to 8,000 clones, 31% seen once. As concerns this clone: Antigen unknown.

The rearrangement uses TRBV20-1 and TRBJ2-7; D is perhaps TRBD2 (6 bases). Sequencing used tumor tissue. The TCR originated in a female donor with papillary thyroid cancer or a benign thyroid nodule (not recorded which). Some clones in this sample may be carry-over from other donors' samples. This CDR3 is CSARDYSGQTYEQYF. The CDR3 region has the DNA TGCAGTGCTAGAGATTACAGCGGGCAGACCTACGAGCAGTACTTC.